This TCR beta chain was profiled in a study of blood T cell repertoires in COVID-19 (dated by TCRdb to the early 2020s). Some background on the complete study: Collaborator samples came from the United States, Italy and Spain and covered acute and convalescent phases of COVID-19. The material from the prospective study consisted of cDNA or gDNA derived from T cells, B-cell-depleted T cells, or PBMCs. Deeply sampled blood TCRbeta repertoires from subjects exposed to, actively infected with, or recovered from COVID-19 were included in the dataset. A freely available public database, intended as a resource for researchers studying the immune response to SARS-CoV-2, is where the repertoires were released. Samples came from the ongoing ImmuneRACE study (first 160 participants) plus 1,254 subjects from 6 global collaborators. A de-identified subject ID, COVID-19 status, age in years and sex were almost always included in the sample metadata. Where available, HLA class I and class II types were taken from metadata supplied by the sample provider and were not determined by assay-based typing.

Broad study findings and their caveats: The amount of clinical and demographic metadata varied by source and participant and was provided uncurated.

Its CDR3 holds 13 amino acids, cysteine through phenylalanine. The entry retains the CDR3 DNA only, 39 bases that are in frame from base 1. The germline V gene (reference sequence) yields GTSNPN for CDR1 and SVGIG for CDR2. The junction shows trimming of 1 base on V and 9 bases on J, plus 13 bases between the germline ends. In Seattle, one collaborating source enrolled patients while the infection was active and tracked those patients longitudinally over the course of disease. Collaborating institutions collected whole blood in K2EDTA tubes following their own protocols. For TCRbeta analysis, collaborator samples were shipped as frozen whole blood, as isolated PBMCs, or as DNA extracted from either sample type. TCRbeta CDR3 regions were amplified from genomic DNA by means of the immunoSEQ Assay, a bias-controlled multiplex PCR. Regarding the original processing steps: The number of nucleated cells in each sample was estimated from the amplification of reference gene primers within the assay. Sequence reads were collapsed and filtered to measure the absolute abundance of every unique TCRbeta CDR3 rearrangement. For each sample, productive Simpson clonality was calculated as the square root of Simpson's diversity index over productive rearrangements. TCRdb mirrors the immuneACCESS table, restricted to in-frame sequences. Some clones are absent from its copies; in checked studies, under half trace to an unresolved V gene, and the reason for the others is unknown. V and J calls and clone size are as listed in that table; D and trimming were resolved from the DNA. The sample records 260,000 or so clones, about four fifths of which are singletons. The ten largest clones capture around 7% of the sample.

In this sample, this clone turned up a few times. No antigen is known for it. The input lacks base qualities; no much larger clone sits a single base away. This TCR was sampled from a woman of 80 years or more with COVID-19, enrolled during active disease. The chain is made from TRBV30 and TRBJ1-5; confidence is insufficient to name the D gene. Sequences were obtained from peripheral blood. CDR3 protein: CAWSEVGLGPQHF. The DNA sequence is as follows: TGTGCCTGGAGTGAGGTCGGGTTGGGGCCCCAGCATTTT.